Detailed here is one T cell receptor beta chain. Only in-frame clones appear in the TCRdb table, and some are missing; sequencing was by immunoSEQ multiplex PCR. The sample has roughly 560,000 clones, 75% to 80% seen once. This specimen comes from a study of shared T cell receptors in the human thymus. CDR3 length equals 17 residues. These data also featured in a second study, about human thymus T cells. From that study: Thymus specimens were resections from corrective heart surgery.

This sequence was found in a boy in the first two years of life with a congenital heart defect. Source material: thymocytes. The chain joins TRBV21-1 to TRBJ2-2; TRBD1 is taken as the D call from the table, unchecked against the DNA. TRBV21-1 is a known pseudogene. The CDR3 here is CASSKARETAKTGELFF. CDR3 DNA: TGTGCCAGCAGCAAAGCGCGTGAGACAGCAAAGACCGGGGAGCTGTTTTTT.